These T cell receptor beta chains were read from a single sample in a study of T cells in Graves' hyperthyroidism and ophthalmopathy. Each CDR3 protein gets one entry after TCRdb re-called the multiplex PCR reads with MiXCR. The data show some 550,000 distinct CDR3 sequences, more than 15% seen once. What was sequenced was blood. These TCRs come from a woman in her thirties or forties with Graves' ophthalmopathy. Each CDR3 is given with its conserved first and last residue. Clone sizes are given selectively: once, few, many, or a class where the clone is expanded.

V	J	length	size	CDR3
TRBV24-1	TRBJ2-1	16	NA	CATSDLGLAGGAEQFF
TRBV28	TRBJ1-2	12	many	CASSRAAYGYTF
TRBV3-1	TRBJ1-2	18	few	CASSQKDSLWGLNYGYTF
TRBV5-1	TRBJ2-3	15	many	CASSSSGYSTDTQYF
TRBV19	TRBJ1-2	13	few	CASSIREDYGYTF
TRBV6-1	TRBJ2-4	13	NA	CASSEGGRNIQYF
TRBV5-1	TRBJ2-1	17	NA	CASSLWGGLAKRNEQFF
TRBV12-3/TRBV12-4	TRBJ2-5	13	NA	CASSYGGPETQYF
TRBV30	TRBJ2-3	14	few	CAWERGVRTDTQYF
TRBV20-1	TRBJ2-1	15	NA	CSARPASGSYNEQFF
TRBV6-4	TRBJ1-5	16	few	CASSDSIPTAGQPQHF
TRBV28	TRBJ2-7	13	many	CASSYRGNNEQYF
TRBV2	TRBJ2-1	15	NA	CASSEAQEGSHEQFF
TRBV12-3/TRBV12-4	TRBJ2-1	17	many	CASRRDSQARAYNEQFF
TRBV11-2	TRBJ2-1	14	once	CASSLDFGNNEQFF
TRBV6-2/TRBV6-3	TRBJ1-2	16	many	CASSYSKLGGVDGYTF